The present T cell receptor beta chain was sequenced within a study of shared clonotypes between healthy human individuals. Study conclusions and caveats: Generally, naive subsets came out with larger estimated richness than memory subsets. With several donors compared, approximately 5% of naive CD4 clonotypes were shared.

This CDR3 contains 15 residues. V was trimmed by 5 bases and J by 4 bases, leaving 16 bases between them. From germline, CDR1 is SGHAT and CDR2 FQNNGV. Concerning this clone: The antigen remains undetermined.

This table comes from immunoSEQ multiplex PCR, and its TCRdb copy is limited to in-frame clones, with some not included. Of about 600,000 clones in the sample, 97% were seen once. The chain employs TRBV11-2 and TRBJ2-3; the D gene is possibly TRBD2 (6 bases). This receptor was identified in a woman aged 25 to 39 in good health. The sequencing sample was made of naive CD4+ T cells sorted from blood. Subset reported: CD45RA+ positively selected. Written as DNA, the CDR3 is TGTGCCAGCAGCCCACTAGCATCTGGTGCAGATACGCAGTATTTT. This encodes CASSPLASGADTQYF.